This TCR beta chain was obtained from a study of cytomegalovirus exposure and HLA in healthy donors. Study results and caveats: Most TCR sequences showed up rarely, but some public TCRs showed up in many donors.

Repertoires were generated with immunoSEQ multiplex PCR, while TCRdb's copy carries only in-frame clones and drops some. Here the sample spans 68,000 or so clones, approximately 91% being singletons. This CDR3 comprises 13 residues. Germline CDR1 is SGHRS and CDR2 is YFSETQ. V was cut by 1 base and J by 4 bases, with 6 bases left in between. Comment on this clone: The antigen is unknown.

Sequencing was performed on PBMCs. The chain employs TRBV5-1 and TRBJ1-5, with TRBD1 as a possible D gene (6 bases). This clonotype originated in a man aged 18 to 30 in good health and CMV-seronegative. The CDR3: CASSLRGNQPQHF. The DNA of the CDR3 is TGCGCCAGCAGCTTGAGGGGGAATCAGCCCCAGCATTTT.